What follows are 25 T cell receptor beta chains derived from one specimen sequenced in a study of cytomegalovirus exposure and HLA in healthy donors. The PCR was carried out with 60 Vbeta primers and 13 Jbeta primers. The data were produced by immunoSEQ multiplex PCR, yet TCRdb's version contains in-frame clones alone and is incomplete. In the table there are some 180,000 clones, around 75% of which are singletons. The sample comprised PBMCs. The source is a male donor in good health and CMV-seronegative.

The chain carries TRBV5-8 and TRBJ2-1, with TRBD2 matching 14 bases. The CDR3 runs 15 residues. With V trimmed by 3 bases and J by 9 bases, 5 bases remained unmatched. Germline V gene lookup returns CDR1 SGHTS and CDR2 YDEGEE. The CDR3 region has the DNA TGTGCCAGCAGCTCGGGACTAGCGGGAGCAGCTGAGCAGTTCTTC. Amino acid sequence: CASSSGLAGAAEQFF. Combining the CDR3 with reference TRBV5-8 and TRBJ2-1 gives the whole variable domain EAGVTQSPTHLIKTRGQQATLRCSPISGHTSVYWYQQALGLGLQFLLWYDEGEERNRGNFPPRFSGRQFPNYSSELNVNALELEDSALYLCASSSGLAGAAEQFFGPGTRLTVL.

The chain recombines TRBV19 with TRBJ1-4, with 10 bases that match TRBD1. Per the germline V gene, CDR1 is LNHDA and CDR2 is SQIVND (reference sequence). The J segment lost 7 bases and the V segment lost 6 bases, leaving 5 bases of the junction unmatched. The CDR3 contains 14 residues. The CDR3: CASRRTGGGEKLFF. CDR3 nucleotide sequence: TGTGCCAGTAGGAGGACAGGGGGTGGTGAAAAACTGTTTTTT.

This clone was observed a single time. The DNA for the CDR3 is TGTGCCAGTAGTATAGATGCAGGCCAAGCTAACTATGGCTACACCTTC. It translates to CASSIDAGQANYGYTF. V usage is TRBV19 and J usage is TRBJ1-2; D unresolved. Trimming pared 0 bases from V and 0 bases from J, leaving 11 bases between. The germline gives CDR1 LNHDA, CDR2 SQIVND (reference sequence). CDR3 length: 16 residues.

J is TRBJ2-7 and V is TRBV2, with D hard to call. The V and J ends lost 4 bases and 2 bases respectively, with 9 bases between them. This CDR3 region has 13 residues. CDR1 and CDR2 from the germline V gene are SNHLY and FYNNEI. CDR3 nucleotides: TGTGCCAGCAGTGCTACAGCCACCTACGAGCAGTACTTC. Protein product: CASSATATYEQYF.

The sample holds a few counts of this clone. The chain couples TRBV6-1 to TRBJ1-1; the D is unclear. V was trimmed by 7 bases and J by 2 bases, leaving 14 bases between them. Germline-derived CDR1 and CDR2 are MNHNS and SASEGT. The CDR3 is 14 residues long. The CDR3 spells CASTTGRGNTEAFF. The DNA of the CDR3 is TGTGCCAGCACAACGGGGAGAGGAAACACTGAAGCTTTCTTT.

This chain connects TRBV4-3 to TRBJ2-1; D gene uncertain. V lost 0 bases and J lost 0, with 6 bases in between. Germline assignment: CDR1 LGHNA and CDR2 YSLEER. The CDR3 is 15 amino acids. The chain's CDR3 is CASSQDPSSYNEQFF. The CDR3 DNA sequence: TGCGCCAGCAGCCAAGATCCGAGCTCCTACAATGAGCAGTTCTTC.

This chain uses TRBV6-5 with TRBJ1-2, with a tentative D call TRBD1 (6 bases). The CDR3 totals 13 residues. The germline V and J ends were trimmed by 4 bases and 4 bases, with 10 bases remaining between them. Germline CDR1 MNHEY, CDR2 SVGAGI. CDR3 sequence: CASSSVDSYGYTF. The CDR3 DNA is TGTGCCAGCAGTTCCGTGGACAGCTATGGCTACACCTTC.

The count of this clone is one. The chain couples TRBV27 to TRBJ2-5, with TRBD1 matching over 9 bases. The closer fit of TRBJ2-7 to the DNA end suggests the J call may be wrong. Germline assignment: CDR1 MNHEY and CDR2 SMNVEV (reference sequence). This CDR3 is 15 amino acids long. The CDR3 reads CASSLYVTGGYEQYF. Written as DNA, the CDR3 is TGTGCCAGCAGTTTATACGTGACAGGGGGGTACGAGCAGTACTTC.

DNA for the CDR3: TGTGCCAGCAGTCAACAGGGGATTGCCTACGAGCAGTACTTC. It codes for CASSQQGIAYEQYF. This chain links TRBV7-6 with TRBJ2-7; 7 bases line up with TRBD1. The CDR3 loop spans 14 amino acids. V was clipped by 6 bases and J by 2 bases; unmatched bases: 7. CDR1 SGHVS and CDR2 FNYEAQ come from the germline V gene.

This clone was observed a handful of times. The chain has TRBV19 and TRBJ1-5; the D gene is possibly TRBD1 (5 bases). Trimming took 11 bases from V and 4 from J, leaving 9 bases between them. The CDR3 covers 11 residues. The V gene's germline CDR1 is LNHDA and CDR2 SQIVND (reference sequence). The CDR3 bases are TGTGCCGGGGGGGGGAATCAGCCCCAGCATTTT. Protein: CAGGGNQPQHF.

The V gene is TRBV29-1, the J gene TRBJ2-1; TRBD1 matches 7 bases. Germline assignment: CDR1 SQVTM and CDR2 ANQGSEA. J was trimmed by 9 bases and V by 3 bases; bases with no gene match: 11. The length of the CDR3 is 14 residues. As DNA, the CDR3 is TGCAGCGTTGATGAATCAGGGGGAGTCGGTGAGCAGTTCTTC. Translating it yields CSVDESGGVGEQFF.

The sample holds one count of this clone. This CDR3 is missing its conserved last phenylalanine or tryptophan, likely due to a read error. This rearrangement joins TRBV6-5 to TRBJ1-2; 7 bases line up with TRBD1. This CDR3 has 14 residues. The V gene's germline CDR1 is MNHEY and CDR2 SVGAGI. V shed 2 bases, J shed 2 bases, and the junction held 2 bases outside the gene matches. Written as DNA, the CDR3 is TGTGCCAGCAGTTACGACAGGGCGAACTATGGCTACACCGTC. Translated: CASSYDRANYGYTV.

The genes are TRBV25-1 and TRBJ2-1, with no clear D. Germline CDR1 is MGHDK and CDR2 is SYGVNS. This CDR3 region has 13 residues. Trimming took off 7 bases at V and 0 bases at J, with 7 bases between the two ends. CDR3: CASTVTSYNEQFF. The CDR3 bases are TGTGCCAGCACGGTAACCTCCTACAATGAGCAGTTCTTC.

The chain carries TRBV4-1 and TRBJ2-4; D call uncertain. V lost 0 bases and J lost 1, with 7 bases in between. CDR1 and CDR2 (germline): MGHRA, YSYEKL. The CDR3 length is 15 residues. In DNA form, the CDR3 reads TGCGCCAGCAGCCAAGAAGCCAGGGCCAAAAACATTCAGTACTTC. Its translation is CASSQEARAKNIQYF.

This clone was counted between two and nine times. Other DNA variants within this sample encode the same CDR3. CDR3 sequence reads: CSASQGYEQYF. The CDR3 bases are TGCAGTGCTAGTCAGGGCTACGAGCAGTACTTC. This chain links TRBV20-1 with TRBJ2-7; maybe TRBD1 (5 bases). V was trimmed by 3 bases and J by 3 bases, leaving 6 bases between them. Germline CDR1 and CDR2: DFQATT and SNEGSKA (reference sequence). This CDR3 region has 11 residues.

The chain has TRBV30 and TRBJ1-1, with D unresolved. The CDR3 spans 11 residues. Germline lookup yields CDR1 GTSNPN and CDR2 SVGIG (reference sequence). The V gene lost 1 base and the J gene lost 5 bases, with 5 bases spanning the gap. DNA of the CDR3: TGTGCCTGGAGTGGTTCGACTGAAGCTTTCTTT. Translating it yields CAWSGSTEAFF. The whole variable domain, remainder taken from reference TRBV30 and TRBJ1-1, is SQTIHQWPATLVQPVGSPLSLECTVEGTSNPNLYWYRQAAGRGLQLLFYSVGIGQISSEVPQNLSASRPQDRQFILSSKKLLLSDSGFYLCAWSGSTEAFFGQGTRLTVV.

This chain links TRBV30 with TRBJ1-3; TRBD1 matches 9 bases. Germline values: CDR1 GTSNPN, CDR2 SVGIG (reference sequence). The CDR3 contains 17 residues. Trimming removed 3 bases from V and 4 bases from J; junction bases left unmatched: 13. The CDR3 nucleotides are TGTGCCTGGAGGAAATCCACAGGGGGCGCGGGGGGAAACACCATATATTTT. Translated: CAWRKSTGGAGGNTIYF.

This clone was counted a few times. The J gene is TRBJ1-2, the V gene TRBV4-1, with a possible D match to TRBD1 (5 bases). The CDR3 totals 12 residues. V gave up 2 bases and J gave up 7 bases, with 8 bases separating them. Germline values: CDR1 MGHRA, CDR2 YSYEKL. The CDR3 DNA follows: TGCGCCAGCAGCCAACAGGGAAGTGGCTACACCTTC. This gives the protein CASSQQGSGYTF.

The rearrangement uses TRBV28 and TRBJ2-5; 9 bases line up with TRBD2. The length of the CDR3 is 14 residues. Germline CDR1 reads MDHEN; CDR2 reads SYDVKM. Trimming removed 1 base from V and 3 bases from J; junction bases left unmatched: 0. The CDR3: CASSLLAGEETQYF. The CDR3 DNA is TGTGCCAGCAGTTTATTAGCGGGGGAAGAGACCCAGTACTTC.

This chain connects TRBV19 to TRBJ2-7, with D possibly being TRBD2 (5 bases). Trimming pared 4 bases from V and 3 bases from J, leaving 13 bases between. In germline, CDR1 is LNHDA, CDR2 SQIVND (reference sequence). The CDR3 loop spans 14 amino acids. The CDR3 loop is CASSNPDGLYEQYF. Here the CDR3 DNA reads TGTGCCAGTAGTAACCCGGACGGACTCTACGAGCAGTACTTC.

The chain is built from TRBV30 and TRBJ1-5; D not resolved. Looked up from germline, CDR1 is GTSNPN and CDR2 is SVGIG (reference sequence). The CDR3 length is 13 residues. V dropped 0 bases and J dropped 4 bases, with 7 bases sitting between them. CDR3 residues: CAWSVEDNQPQHF. CDR3 nucleotides: TGTGCCTGGAGTGTAGAGGATAATCAGCCCCAGCATTTT.

In DNA form, the CDR3 reads TGTGCCAGCAGCTTACGACAGGATCAGCCCCAGCATTTT. Translation: CASSLRQDQPQHF. V usage is TRBV7-3 and J usage is TRBJ1-5, with D possibly TRBD1 on 6 matching bases. The CDR3 loop spans 13 amino acids. From germline, CDR1 is SGHTA and CDR2 FQGTGA. V was shortened by 2 bases and J by 5 bases, with 7 bases between the two germline ends. The complete variable domain, with remaining parts taken from reference TRBV7-3 and TRBJ1-5, reads GAGVSQTPSNKVTEKGKYVELRCDPISGHTALYWYRQSLGQGPEFLIYFQGTGAADDSGLPNDRFFAVRPEGSVSTLKIQRTERGDSAVYLCASSLRQDQPQHFGDGTRLSIL.

The chain carries TRBV30 and TRBJ2-1; 10 nucleotides agree with TRBD2. From germline, CDR1 is GTSNPN and CDR2 SVGIG (reference sequence). The CDR3 is made up of 15 amino acids. Unmatched junction bases numbered 10, after V lost 6 bases and J lost 5 bases. Here the CDR3 reads CACGPWTSGHNEQFF. The CDR3 region has the DNA TGTGCCTGCGGACCTTGGACTAGCGGTCACAATGAGCAGTTCTTC.

This chain uses TRBV18 with TRBJ1-2; 9 bases are a match to TRBD1. The CDR3 extends over 15 amino acids. Germline lookup yields CDR1 KGHSH and CDR2 LQKENI. V lost 6 bases, J lost 8 bases, and 13 bases stayed unmatched. CDR3 sequence reads: CASSPNPGQGGGYTF. The CDR3 nucleotides are TGTGCCAGCTCTCCTAACCCGGGACAGGGAGGAGGCTACACCTTC. The full variable domain, rest sourced from reference TRBV18 and TRBJ1-2, is NAGVMQNPRHLVRRRGQEARLRCSPMKGHSHVYWYRQLPEEGLKFMVYLQKENIIDESGMPKERFSAEFPKEGPSILRIQQVVRGDSAAYFCASSPNPGQGGGYTFGSGTRLTVV.

The CDR3: CASSPVAGGANEQFF. CDR3 sequence (DNA): TGTGCCAGCAGTCCCGTGGCGGGGGGAGCCAATGAGCAGTTCTTC. The chain uses TRBV6-6 and TRBJ2-1; 8 nucleotides align to TRBD2. V was clipped by 5 bases and J by 6 bases; unmatched bases: 9. Germline lookup yields CDR1 MNHNY and CDR2 SVGAGI (reference sequence). This CDR3 comprises 15 residues.